Sequencing of this T cell receptor (beta chain) was carried out in a study of Graves' ophthalmopathy and Graves' hyperthyroidism. CDR3 regions of TCR beta were amplified from RNA transcripts. First-round RT-PCR employed HTBI primers, with a second-round multiplex PCR after it. TCRdb passed the multiplex PCR reads through MiXCR, listing each CDR3 protein once. The repertoire includes 660,000 or so distinct CDR3 sequences, about 38% of them detected once, and 3% to 3.5% sits in the top ten. The sequenced material came from peripheral blood. The sequence came from an adult man with Graves' ophthalmopathy.

Written as DNA, the CDR3 is TGTGCCATCAGTGCCCCTGCGGGGGTAAACACCGGGGAGCTGTTTTTT. It translates to CAISAPAGVNTGELFF. J is TRBJ2-2 and V is TRBV10-3; TRBD2 matches 7 bases. CDR1 and CDR2 (germline): ENHRY, SYGVKD. The ends lost 4 bases at V and 2 bases at J; junction bases unmatched: 7. This CDR3 region has 16 residues.